This paragraph covers one T cell receptor (beta chain) sequence. No antigen is known for it. One end of the junction fails to match germline, which may point to a read error. Germline-derived CDR1 and CDR2 are SGHRS and YFSETQ. This CDR3 has 18 residues. The data belong to a study of T cell repertoires in cytomegalovirus infection. Study-level background: Public signatures in TCR beta pointed to CMV infection and matching HLA type.

Overall study findings and caveats: Carriers of CMV plus the relevant HLA were identified by cumulative public TCR beta family frequency. Dominating the ex vivo response were HLA-C-restricted CMV-specific TCR beta clonotypes.

One entry per CDR3 protein, called by TCRdb with MiXCR from the reads. The data show around 95,000 distinct CDR3 sequences, around 32% seen once. Sample: CD8+ T cells from cultured PBMCs, taken from culture after CMV antigen stimulation. This TCR was sampled from a human donor in good health (CMV status not recorded). Some clones in this sample may be carry-over from other donors' samples. The genes are TRBV5-1 and TRBJ1-5; D gene ambiguous. In DNA form, the CDR3 reads TGCGCCAGCAGCTTGGGGCTGGCCCCCGGGTGTTTATATCAGCTCCAGCATTTT. Residues: CASSLGLAPGCLYQLQHF.